Listed below are T cell receptor beta chains from one sample, sequenced in a study of cytomegalovirus exposure and HLA in healthy donors. Repertoires were generated with immunoSEQ multiplex PCR, while TCRdb's copy carries only in-frame clones and drops some. The table has about 160,000 clones, approximately 78% seen once. Sample: PBMCs. The receptors were sampled from a woman between 18 and 29 years old in good health and CMV-seronegative. Each CDR3 is given with its conserved first and last residue. The order of the fields is V gene, J gene, D gene, clone size, CDR3 DNA, CDR3 protein. D genes are given only for firm matches. Size tells how often a clone was seen (once, few, many) or the class of an expanded clone, and some rows leave it out.

>TRBV5-3|TRBJ1-4|NA|NA
TGTGCCAGAAGCTTAGGCAGGACTGCAACTAATGAAAAACTGTTTTTT
CARSLGRTATNEKLFF
>TRBV9|TRBJ2-1|NA|few
TGTGCCAGCAGCGCCGATGGGGACTTCCATGAGCAGTTCTTC
CASSADGDFHEQFF
>TRBV19|TRBJ1-2|NA|NA
TGTGCCAGTAATTCGGACAGTTCTGCCTTCTACTATGGCTACACCTTC
CASNSDSSAFYYGYTF
>TRBV27|TRBJ2-7|NA|NA
TGTGCCAGCAGTTTCCAAACGGGATTTTCCTACGAGCAGTACTTC
CASSFQTGFSYEQYF
>TRBV7-3|TRBJ2-3|TRBD2|NA
TGTGCCAGCAGCCCGCTGGGACTAGCAGTTCCGTCGCCCACAGATACGCAGTATTTT
CASSPLGLAVPSPTDTQYF
>TRBV7-3|TRBJ2-1|TRBD1|NA
TGTGCCAGCAGCTTACTCGGGACAGGGGGCTACAATGAGCAGTTCTTC
CASSLLGTGGYNEQFF
>TRBV2|TRBJ2-2|NA|NA
TGTGCCAGCAGCTACACCGGGGAGCTGTTTTTT
CASSYTGELFF
>TRBV14|TRBJ2-1|NA|NA
TGTGCCAGCAGCGCCCGGGGGTGGGGCACCGATGAGCAGTTCTTC
CASSARGWGTDEQFF
>TRBV5-1|TRBJ1-1|TRBD1|NA
TGCGCCAGCAGGCAGCGCCAGGGGGCGAGGGAGACTGAAGCTTTCTTT
CASRQRQGARETEAFF
>TRBV28|TRBJ1-4|NA|NA
TGTGCCAGCAGTCCTCGGGGGGAACAACTGTTTTTT
CASSPRGEQLFF
>TRBV28|TRBJ1-2|TRBD1|NA
TGTGCCAGCAGAGATGACAGGGAACTCGGTGGCTACACCTTC
CASRDDRELGGYTF
>TRBV29-1|TRBJ2-2|NA|NA
TGCAGCGTCGCGCCCTTAGCGAACACCGGGGAGCTGTTTTTT
CSVAPLANTGELFF
>TRBV18|TRBJ1-1|NA|once
TGTGCCAGCTCGCTCGGACAGAACACTGAAGCTTTCTTT
CASSLGQNTEAFF
>TRBV29-1|TRBJ2-1|TRBD1|NA
TGCAGCGTTGCCAGGGACAGCGAGTCCTACAATGAGCAGTTCTTC
CSVARDSESYNEQFF
>TRBV7-2|TRBJ1-6|TRBD1|NA
TGTGCCAGCAGGGGACAGGGGGCGCAAAATTCACCCCTCCACTTT
CASRGQGAQNSPLHF
>TRBV6-1|TRBJ1-1|TRBD1|NA
TGTGCCAGTAGGGGACAGGAGAATGTCCCGACTGAAGCTTTCTTT
CASRGQENVPTEAFF
>TRBV19|TRBJ2-1|TRBD2|once
TGTGCCAGTAGCCAAGCGGGGTTTTTCGGCAATGAGCAGTTCTTC
CASSQAGFFGNEQFF
>TRBV5-4|TRBJ1-2|NA|NA
TGTGCCAGCAGCTTGGGCCGGGGGGTTATAGGAGGCTATGGCTACACCTTC
CASSLGRGVIGGYGYTF
>TRBV4-1|TRBJ2-7|TRBD2|NA
TGCGCCAGCAGCCAAGCGGTAGCGGGGAACCGCGAGCAGTACTTC
CASSQAVAGNREQYF
>TRBV2|TRBJ1-1|TRBD1|once
TGTGCCAGCTTAGTGGGGGTACAGGGGGCCACTGAAGCTTTCTTT
CASLVGVQGATEAFF
>TRBV11-1|TRBJ2-1|TRBD2|NA
TGTGCCAGCAGCTTAGGACTAGCGGTGGGGCCTTACAATGAGCAGTTCTTC
CASSLGLAVGPYNEQFF
>TRBV7-7|TRBJ2-1|NA|NA
TGTGCTAGCAGTTTCTCGGGACTTGGTGAGCAGTTCTTC
CASSFSGLGEQFF
>TRBV7-2|TRBJ1-4|NA|NA
TGTGCCAGCAGCTTAGGGACTGGTGAAAAACTGTTTTTT
CASSLGTGEKLFF
>TRBV27|TRBJ1-6|NA|NA
TGTGCCAGCAGTTCACGTAACAGGGTTTCACCCCTCCACTTT
CASSSRNRVSPLHF
>TRBV5-6|TRBJ2-3|NA|NA
TGTGCCAGCAGCTTGGAAGCGGTAACAGATACGCAGTATTTT
CASSLEAVTDTQYF
>TRBV10-1|TRBJ2-3|NA|NA
TGCGCCAGCAGTGACGGCGGGAGCACAGATACGCAGTATTTT
CASSDGGSTDTQYF
>TRBV9|TRBJ2-1|NA|NA
TGTGCCAGCAGCCCCGTAGGGGCGAACTACAATGAGCAGTTCTTC
CASSPVGANYNEQFF
>TRBV6-5|TRBJ2-1|NA|NA
TGTGCCAGCAGTTACTCTCGGGGTAGCGCGGTCCTCTTCTTC
CASSYSRGSAVLFF
>TRBV18|TRBJ2-5|NA|once
TGTGCCAGCTCACGACGGACAGAAGAGACCCAGTACTTC
CASSRRTEETQYF
>TRBV4-1|TRBJ2-7|TRBD1|NA
TGCGCCAGCAGCCTGACCCAGGGGGCCTACGAGCAGTACTTC
CASSLTQGAYEQYF
>TRBV7-9|TRBJ2-7|NA|NA
TGTGCCAGCAGCTTAGACGCAGGTGGGGAGCAGTACTTC
CASSLDAGGEQYF
>TRBV28|TRBJ2-5|NA|once
TGTGCCAGCAGTTTACAGGTGGCGGGTCTGGAGACCCAGTACTTC
CASSLQVAGLETQYF
>TRBV27|TRBJ2-3|TRBD2|once
TGTGCCAGCAGTTTTCGGTTGAGCGGGAAGACAGATACGCAGTATTTT
CASSFRLSGKTDTQYF
>TRBV7-2|TRBJ2-2|NA|NA
TGTGCCAGCAGATTAGTAGCAGCTTCGAACACCGGGGAGCTGTTTTTT
CASRLVAASNTGELFF
>TRBV6-1|TRBJ1-4|TRBD1|few
TGTGCCAGCAGTGATACAGGGGCCACTAATGAAAAACTGTTTTTT
CASSDTGATNEKLFF
>TRBV28|TRBJ2-7|TRBD1|NA
TGTGCCAGCGCCCCCGGACAGGCGTTCTACGAGCAGTACTTC
CASAPGQAFYEQYF
>TRBV19|TRBJ1-1|NA|NA
TGTGCCAGTAGTATAGATAGAGACACTGAAGCTTTCTTT
CASSIDRDTEAFF
>TRBV7-3|TRBJ2-1|TRBD2|NA
TGTGCCAGCAGCCCAAGGGCACGGGGGGGCGACAATGAGCAGTTCTTC
CASSPRARGGDNEQFF
>TRBV5-1|TRBJ2-7|NA|NA
TGCGCCAGCAGCTTGGCCCTAACAGGGATTGGGGAGCAGTACTTC
CASSLALTGIGEQYF
>TRBV7-9|TRBJ2-7|NA|NA
TGTGCCAGCATTGGGGCGGGGAGCTACGAGCAGTACTTC
CASIGAGSYEQYF
>TRBV5-5|TRBJ2-7|NA|NA
TGTGCCAGTAGCTTGGACCTCGGCAGGAACTACGAGCAGTACTTC
CASSLDLGRNYEQYF
>TRBV11-2|TRBJ2-3|TRBD1|NA
TGTGCCAGCAGCTTAGATTCTCACAGGGGTATCGCAGATACGCAGTATTTT
CASSLDSHRGIADTQYF
>TRBV7-8|TRBJ2-1|NA|NA
TGTGCCAGCAGCTTAGCAGGGGTCTCCTACAATGAGCAGTTCTTC
CASSLAGVSYNEQFF
>TRBV5-8|TRBJ2-1|NA|NA
TGTGCCAGCAGCTGCCCTCGTCGGAGCCACAATGAGCAGTTCTTC
CASSCPRRSHNEQFF
>TRBV28|TRBJ2-7|NA|NA
TGTGCCAGCTCCCTTGGAGGAGGGCCCTTCGGCGAGCAGTACTTC
CASSLGGGPFGEQYF